The 21 T cell receptor delta chains below were found in one sample sequenced in a study of gamma-delta chains in newborns, infants, children. TCRdb redid the clone calls on the reads with CATT. The data contain 3,900 or so delta-chain clones, under 15% of them seen just once; the ten biggest clones take up roughly 8.5%. The source material was blood. The receptors originated from a child who was a newborn, infant or young child, either healthy, febrile or measles-vaccinated (not recorded which).

A V gene of TRDV2 was called, but no J gene was assigned; TRDD3, the table's D call, lacks a check against the DNA. The CDR3 spans 11 residues. CDR1 GEAIGNYY and CDR2 EKD come from the germline V gene. The CDR3, as DNA: TGTGCCTGTGACACTGTCCTGGGGTATACCTTC. Protein sequence: CACDTVLGYTF.

About this clone itself: For this DNA, TCRdb reports the protein of a much larger clone, which diverges at residue 12, most likely from a read error; the protein presented here is translated directly from the DNA. The chain has TRDV3 and TRDJ1; the match to TRDD3 covers 9 bases. Germline V lookup: CDR1 TVYSNPD, CDR2 GDNSRS (reference sequence). The length of the CDR3 is 14 residues. In nucleotides, the CDR3 is TGTGCCTTTGCCTGGTGGGGGATATCCGATAAACCCATCTTT. It specifies CAFAWWGISDKPIF.

This clone was picked up a small number of times. Sequence at one end of the junction differs from germline and may be a read error. The chain joins TRDV2 to TRDJ3; 13 nucleotides align to TRDD3. The J gene, left out of TCRdb, was set here by checking the DNA against germline. The CDR3 loop spans 19 amino acids. Germline CDR1 is GEAIGNYY and CDR2 is EKD. CDR3 in amino acids: CACDTGLGDTSWDTRKMFF. In nucleotides, the CDR3 is TGTGCCTGTGACACCGGACTGGGGGATACGTCCTGGGACACCCGAAAGATGTTTTTC.

In regard to this clone: The TCRdb record carries a much larger clone's protein, which differs from this DNA's translation at residue 10; a read error is the likely cause, and the protein listed here is the DNA translation. Written as DNA, the CDR3 is TGTGCCTGTGACACCGCTGGGGCCAGCCCCTGGGACACCCGACAGATGTTTTTC. Its translation is CACDTAGASPWDTRQMFF. The chain couples TRDV2 to TRDJ3; weak D call: TRDD3 (6 bases). The CDR3 totals 18 residues. Germline CDR1 reads GEAIGNYY; CDR2 reads EKD. V lost 0 bases and J lost 2, with 13 bases in between.

The J segment was not called; the V segment is TRDV2; TRDD3 reflects the table's D call only, with no check against the DNA. Per the germline V gene, CDR1 is GEAIGNYY and CDR2 is EKD. This CDR3 is built from 17 residues. The CDR3 sequence is CACDTIRGTTDTDKIIF. CDR3 bases: TGTGCCTGTGACACGATACGGGGGACCACAGACACCGATAAAATCATCTTT.

Note on this clone: TCRdb has a much larger clone's protein, which differs at residue 7 from the translation of this DNA, likely because of a read error; what is shown is the protein translated from the DNA. This sequence joins TRDV2 and TRDJ2; D is ambiguous. This CDR3 has 15 residues. Looked up from germline, CDR1 is GEAIGNYY and CDR2 is EKD. V was shortened by 1 base and J by 0 bases, with 8 bases between the two germline ends. This CDR3 is CACDTLLSLTAQLFF. CDR3 bases: TGTGCCTGTGACACTCTTCTGTCTTTGACAGCACAACTCTTCTTT.

Comments on this clone: The protein given by TCRdb reflects a much larger clone and differs at residue 16 from this DNA's translation, likely from a read error; the protein shown is the DNA's translation. J is TRDJ1 and V is TRDV1, with 8 bases that match TRDD3. Germline assignment: CDR1 TSWWSYY and CDR2 QGS. V gave up 3 bases and J gave up 3 bases; unmatched junction bases: 24. This CDR3 is built from 21 residues. The CDR3 DNA reads TGTGCTCTTGGGGAGTTGGACTACGCTGGGGCCTGGGGGAAGTACGCCGATAAACTCATCTTT. Protein sequence: CALGELDYAGAWGKYADKLIF.

Notes on this clone: This may arise from a read error, as a much more abundant clone is one base away. The same CDR3 is also encoded by other DNA sequences in this sample. The rearrangement links TRDV2 to TRDJ1, with 11 bases matching TRDD3. CDR3 length: 16 amino acids. Germline V gene lookup returns CDR1 GEAIGNYY and CDR2 EKD. CDR3 in amino acids: CACDGRYWGITDKLIF. As DNA, the CDR3 is TGCGCCTGTGACGGCCGATACTGGGGGATAACCGATAAACTCATCTTT.

This clone turned up a few times. The genes are TRDV2 and TRDJ1, with a tentative D call TRDD3 (5 bases). Deletions cut 1 base from V and 0 bases from J, with 14 bases between. CDR1 GEAIGNYY and CDR2 EKD come from the germline V gene. The CDR3 totals 16 residues. The CDR3 bases are TGTGCCTGTGACACAGTACTGGCACCGTACACCGATAAACTCATCTTT. This translates into CACDTVLAPYTDKLIF.

About this clone itself: The likely explanation is a read error, given a far larger clone one base away. The same CDR3 can be traced to other DNA sequences in this sample. This chain connects TRDV2 to TRDJ1; 10 nucleotides agree with TRDD3. The germline V gene has CDR1 GEAIGNYY and CDR2 EKD. This CDR3 has 18 residues. The CDR3 region has the DNA TGTGCCTGTGACACCGTCACGACTGGGGGATTCCGCACCGACAAACTCATCTTT. Its translation: CACDTVTTGGFRTDKLIF.

The chain employs TRDV1 and TRDJ1; 8 bases are shared with TRDD3. TCRdb gives no J gene; it was assigned here by matching the DNA to germline. CDR1 is TSWWSYY and CDR2 is QGS in the germline V gene. This CDR3 has 26 amino acids. The V and J ends lost 2 bases and 0 bases, in that order; junction bases with no gene match: 35. CDR3 amino acids: CALGEIRENGFPHPYGGIGYTDKLIF. Written as DNA, the CDR3 is TGTGCTCTTGGGGAAATAAGAGAGAACGGTTTCCCGCACCCTTACGGGGGGATAGGGTACACCGATAAACTCATCTTT.

This clone was observed a few times. A read error is the likely source, as a far larger clone sits one nucleotide away. The chain employs TRDV2 and TRDJ2, with D perhaps matching TRDD3 (6 bases). The CDR3 has 16 residues. The V end was cut by 3 bases, the J end by 0 bases, with 13 bases between. Per the germline V gene, CDR1 is GEAIGNYY and CDR2 is EKD. CDR3 in amino acids: CACDPVWDTLTAQLFF. DNA of the CDR3: TGTGCCTGTGACCCCGTGTGGGATACTTTGACAGCACAACTCTTCTTT.

A remark on this clone: The translation of this DNA and the TCRdb protein of a much larger clone differ at residue 7, probably owing to a read error; the protein shown here is translated from the DNA. The chain couples TRDV1 to TRDJ2; maybe TRDD2 (5 bases). V shed 4 bases and J shed 0 bases, with 21 bases lying between them. The CDR3 length is 19 residues. The germline gives CDR1 TSWWSYY, CDR2 QGS. CDR3 DNA: TGTGCTCTTGGGGTCACCCCCTTCGCCCTTCTCCCTTTGACAGCACAACTCTTCTTT. Amino acids: CALGVTPFALLPLTAQLFF.

V is TRDV2 and J is TRDJ1; 11 bases align to TRDD3. Germline V gene sequence: CDR1 GEAIGNYY, CDR2 EKD. V lost 1 base to trimming and J lost 5 bases; unmatched junction nucleotides: 5. The CDR3 has 15 residues. CDR3 coding DNA: TGTGCCTGTGACACGCTGGGGGATACTAGAGATAAACTCATCTTT. Translation gives CACDTLGDTRDKLIF.

Notes on this clone: Compared with germline, one end of the junction differs, possibly owing to a read error. The V call is TRDV2, the J call TRDJ2; D possibly corresponds to TRDD3 (6 bases). Looked up from germline, CDR1 is GEAIGNYY and CDR2 is EKD. This CDR3 spans 16 amino acids. CDR3 in amino acids: CACDPLEDTLTAQLFF. DNA of the CDR3: TGTGCCTGCGACCCACTGGAGGATACTTTGACAGCGCAACTCTTCTTT.

Note on this clone: This DNA's translation differs at residue 14 from TCRdb's protein, which comes from a much larger clone; a read error is likely, and the protein shown is translated from the DNA. No J gene was named, though the V gene is TRDV2; TRDD3 reflects the table's D call only, with no check against the DNA. CDR1 and CDR2 (germline): GEAIGNYY, EKD. The CDR3 runs 16 residues. This chain's CDR3 is CACDTVGGIPVDKIIF. In nucleotides, the CDR3 is TGTGCCTGTGACACGGTGGGGGGGATACCCGTCGATAAAATCATCTTT.

In this sample, this clone turned up a few times. A far bigger clonotype differs at one base, so this is likely a read error. The DNA for the CDR3 is TGTGCCCGTGACACTGTACTGGGGGATACCTCCTGGGACACCCGACAGATGTTTTTC. Translating gives CARDTVLGDTSWDTRQMFF. The chain uses TRDV2 and TRDJ3, with 12 bases matching TRDD3. Germline assignment: CDR1 GEAIGNYY and CDR2 EKD. The CDR3 spans 19 residues.

The rearrangement joins TRDV2 to TRDJ1, with D perhaps TRDD3 (5 bases). The J gene was missing in TCRdb and was found by matching the end of the DNA to germline. Looked up from germline, CDR1 is GEAIGNYY and CDR2 is EKD. V lost 9 bases to trimming and J lost 2 bases, with 18 bases between them. CDR3 length: 14 residues. CDR3: CAGVVMGYTDKLIF. The CDR3 DNA is TGTGCCGGGGTCGTAATGGGGTATACCGATAAACTCATCTTT.

The J gene is TRDJ1; the V gene was not called; the D call of TRDD3 is as the table states it, not checked on the DNA. CDR3 length: 16 amino acids. CDR3 coding DNA: TGTGCCCGTGACACTGTGTGGGGGATACCCGTCGATACACTCATCTTT. Its translation is CARDTVWGIPVDTLIF.

This clone was counted only a few times. One base away lies a much larger clone, so this may be a sequencing read error. The chain recombines TRDV2 with TRDJ3; 10 bases agree with TRDD3. The V gene end was trimmed by 4 bases and the J gene end by 2 bases; junction bases not matched to a gene: 22. This CDR3 has 23 amino acids. From germline, CDR1 is GEAIGNYY and CDR2 EKD. In DNA form, the CDR3 reads TGTGCCTGTGATCCCGTGGTGGGGGATACTGAGGTTAGGGCCCCCTGGGACACCCGACAGATGTTTTTC. The encoded protein is CACDPVVGDTEVRAPWDTRQMFF.

About this clone itself: This likely reflects a read error, since a far larger clone is one base away. This specimen includes other DNA sequences encoding the same CDR3. This rearrangement joins TRDV2 to TRDJ1; D not resolved. CDR3 size: 15 residues. The germline gives CDR1 GEAIGNYY, CDR2 EKD. The V gene lost 0 bases and the J gene lost 0 bases, with 10 bases spanning the gap. CDR3 DNA sequence: TGTGCCTGTGACACCGTAGGGCTCCACACCGATAAACTCATCTTT. Translated: CACDTVGLHTDKLIF.